This T cell receptor beta chain was sequenced in a study of blood T cell repertoires in COVID-19. Study context: The analysed material was cDNA or gDNA that came from T cells, B-cell-depleted T cells, or PBMCs.

Original analysis: Reference gene primer amplification gave nucleated cell count estimates. Assay used: immunoSEQ multiplex PCR; TCRdb lists only in-frame clones, some missing. That table gives V, J and clone size, and the DNA gave D and trimming. The data contain about 40,000 clones, about 85% of them seen just once; the ten biggest clones take up 8% to 10%. V shed 8 bases and J 6 bases; nucleotides not matched to a gene: 18. This CDR3 contains 17 residues. Looked up from germline, CDR1 is MNHEY and CDR2 is SMNVEV (reference sequence). The sequence was collected from a woman aged 80 or older with active COVID-19. Specimen: peripheral blood. The J gene is TRBJ2-1, the V gene TRBV27; 8 bases map to TRBD2. CDR3 nucleotides: TGTGCCAGCTCAAAGAAACTACCGGGACTAGTCATCAATGAGCAGTTCTTC. It specifies CASSKKLPGLVINEQFF.